The 12 T cell receptor beta chains below were found in one sample sequenced in a study of blood T cell repertoires in COVID-19. Sequencing was performed with immunoSEQ multiplex PCR; in TCRdb, only in-frame clones are kept and a portion is missing. The table lists about 46,000 clones, more than 75% of them singletons. The sample was peripheral blood. These receptors were collected from a man aged 55-75 years with active or convalescent COVID-19.

The chain recombines TRBV27 with TRBJ1-6; D remains unclear. Germline V gene lookup returns CDR1 MNHEY and CDR2 SMNVEV (reference sequence). The CDR3 contains 19 residues. V lost 0 bases and J 4 bases, leaving 19 bases between the germline ends. CDR3 sequence: CASSLSPDGPGVYNSPLHF. CDR3 bases: TGTGCCAGCAGTTTATCACCGGACGGTCCCGGGGTTTATAATTCACCCCTCCACTTT.

This rearrangement joins TRBV2 to TRBJ1-2; TRBD1 matches 7 bases. CDR1 and CDR2 from the germline V gene are SNHLY and FYNNEI. V was pared by 4 bases and J by 3 bases, with 8 bases of the junction left unmatched. The CDR3 consists of 15 residues. CDR3 sequence (DNA): TGTGCCAGCAGTGCCTTGACAGGGTTGGACTATGGCTACACCTTC. It translates to CASSALTGLDYGYTF.

CDR3 sequence (DNA): TGTGCCAGCAGCCCCGGGACAGGACCCTCTTACGAGCAGTACTTC. Protein product: CASSPGTGPSYEQYF. The V gene is TRBV3-1 (or the pseudogene TRBV3-2), the J gene TRBJ2-7; 8 nucleotides line up with TRBD1. The J segment lost 4 bases and the V segment lost 4 bases, leaving 9 bases of the junction unmatched. The CDR3 length is 15 residues. CDR1 is LGHDT, CDR2 YNNKEL, per germline (reference sequence).

The chain couples TRBV27 to TRBJ2-3, with a possible D match to TRBD1 (5 bases). Germline-derived CDR1 and CDR2 are MNHEY and SMNVEV (reference sequence). The length of the CDR3 is 16 residues. V shed 3 bases and J shed 6 bases, with 19 bases lying between them. The CDR3 region is CASSFSGYNFQDTQYF. The CDR3 DNA follows: TGTGCCAGCAGTTTCTCAGGGTACAATTTCCAGGATACGCAGTATTTT.

This clone was seen just once. This sequence joins TRBV11-2 and TRBJ1-3, with D hard to call. Germline loops: CDR1 SGHAT, CDR2 FQNNGV. This CDR3 comprises 14 residues. Trimming cost V 2 bases and J 2 bases, with 7 bases left between them. The CDR3 is CASSLQEAGNTIYF. The CDR3 nucleotides are TGTGCCAGCAGCTTACAGGAGGCTGGAAACACCATATATTTT.

The V and J genes are TRBV28 and TRBJ1-2, with D possibly being TRBD1 (6 bases). This CDR3 spans 13 amino acids. Germline lookup yields CDR1 MDHEN and CDR2 SYDVKM. V lost 2 bases and J lost 3, with 7 bases in between. The DNA for the CDR3 is TGTGCCAGCAGTTTACGGACAGACTATGGCTACACCTTC. This translates into CASSLRTDYGYTF.

J is TRBJ2-2 and V is TRBV6-2 or TRBV6-3; no clear D gene. The CDR3 covers 13 residues. V lost 4 bases, J lost 1 base, and 4 bases lay in between. Germline lookup yields CDR1 MNHEY and CDR2 SVGEGT. The chain's CDR3 is CASSSLNTGELFF. The DNA for the CDR3 is TGTGCCAGCAGTTCCCTGAACACCGGGGAGCTGTTTTTT.

This rearrangement joins TRBV3-1 (or the pseudogene TRBV3-2) to TRBJ1-5, with 7 nucleotides matching TRBD1. The ends lost 0 bases at V and 4 bases at J; junction bases unmatched: 3. Looked up from germline, CDR1 is LGHDT and CDR2 is YNNKEL (reference sequence). This CDR3 is 15 amino acids long. This chain's CDR3 is CASSQDGTENQPQHF. The CDR3 DNA is TGTGCCAGCAGCCAAGATGGGACAGAGAATCAGCCCCAGCATTTT.

The chain joins TRBV2 to TRBJ1-4; TRBD1 agrees at 8 bases. The V and J ends lost 9 bases and 3 bases, in that order; junction bases with no gene match: 9. The CDR3 consists of 15 residues. Germline V gives CDR1 SNHLY, CDR2 FYNNEI. The CDR3 spells CASTTGAGANEKLFF. The DNA for the CDR3 is TGTGCCAGTACGACAGGGGCGGGAGCTAATGAAAAACTGTTTTTT.

This sequence joins TRBV7-3 and TRBJ2-1; D unclear. This CDR3 has 14 residues. Germline CDR1 is SGHTA and CDR2 is FQGTGA. V lost 0 bases to trimming and J lost 10 bases, with 13 bases between them. The CDR3, as DNA: TGTGCCAGCAGCTTAACATCCGGTAGTCGGGAGCAGTTCTTC. As protein: CASSLTSGSREQFF.

The chain couples TRBV7-8 to TRBJ2-1; D is perhaps TRBD2 (6 bases). CDR3 length: 15 amino acids. Germline V lookup: CDR1 SGHVS, CDR2 FQNEAQ. V gave up 5 bases and J gave up 5 bases, with 16 bases separating them. CDR3 sequence reads: CASSPPEGTHNEQFF. Written as DNA, the CDR3 is TGTGCCAGCAGCCCCCCGGAGGGGACCCACAATGAGCAGTTCTTC.

The chain recombines TRBV5-8 with TRBJ2-3; D possibly corresponds to TRBD2 (7 bases). Deletions cut 5 bases from V and 6 bases from J, with 13 bases between. Germline values: CDR1 SGHTS, CDR2 YDEGEE. The CDR3 is 13 amino acids. The CDR3 reads CASRSGGRDTQYF. CDR3 DNA: TGTGCCAGCAGGTCGGGGGGCAGGGATACGCAGTATTTT.